This TCR beta chain was identified during a study of blood T cells in healthy people across ages. The CDR3 consists of 13 residues. The ends were cut back, 2 bases at V and 5 bases at J, with 13 bases in the middle. CDR1 is DFQATT, CDR2 SNEGSKA, per germline (reference sequence). Whole-study results and caveats: It was held that the diversity estimates obtained from one million T cells were underestimates.

Primed by a sample-barcoded 5' primer and a J-beta primer mix, a second PCR proceeded for about 6 to 12 cycles. Through a template-switch adaptor with 12 random nucleotides, each cDNA molecule received a tag. TCRdb reprocessed the 5' RACE reads with MiXCR, giving one entry per CDR3 protein. The data contain approximately 360,000 distinct CDR3 sequences, about 52% of them singletons. Note on this clonotype: Its antigen is not known.

The gene calls are TRBV20-1 and TRBJ2-7; tentative D call: TRBD1 (5 bases). The receptor was isolated from a man aged 60 to 75 in good health. The sequenced sample was blood. In DNA form, the CDR3 reads TGCAGTGCTAGACAGGGCTTACCCGACGAGCAGTACTTC. It yields the protein CSARQGLPDEQYF.